A single sample gave rise to the 16 T cell receptor beta chains below, sequenced in a study of PD-1 blockade in classical Hodgkin lymphoma. TCRdb's copy holds only in-frame clones and misses some; the assay was immunoSEQ multiplex PCR. The table has 9,000 to 13,000 clones, approximately 80% seen once. Following autologous stem cell transplantation, relapse occurred in every patient, and exposure to brentuximab vedotin varied. Material: peripheral blood mononuclear cells (PBMCs), obtained before the second cycle of nivolumab. The receptors originated from a human donor with classical Hodgkin lymphoma.

This clone appeared a single time. The chain couples TRBV5-1 to TRBJ1-6; D remains ambiguous. The CDR3 runs to 14 residues. In germline, CDR1 is SGHRS, CDR2 YFSETQ. V shed 0 bases and J shed 15 bases, with 16 bases lying between them. The CDR3 DNA reads as TGCGCCAGCAGCTTGGGGGAGGAGGTCCGGCACCTCCACTTT. Protein sequence: CASSLGEEVRHLHF.

This clone was detected once. This CDR3 reads CASPRDLQETQYF. The CDR3 nucleotides read TGTGCCAGCCCAAGGGACTTACAAGAGACCCAGTACTTC. The chain carries TRBV2 and TRBJ2-5; D is possibly TRBD2 (6 bases). Trimming stripped 8 bases from V and 2 bases from J, with 12 bases between. The CDR3 is made up of 13 amino acids. Per germline, CDR1 SNHLY and CDR2 FYNNEI.

This clone was observed a handful of times. Other DNA sequences from this sample encode an identical CDR3 as well. The chain joins TRBV7-8 to TRBJ2-7; TRBD2 agrees at 9 bases. The germline V gene has CDR1 SGHVS and CDR2 FQNEAQ. The CDR3 loop spans 16 amino acids. The V and J ends lost 1 base and 3 bases, in that order; junction bases with no gene match: 7. Written as DNA, the CDR3 is TGTGCCAGCAGCTTAGTAGGTGGCGGGGGGGGCTACGAGCAGTACTTC. This encodes CASSLVGGGGGYEQYF.

This sequence joins TRBV4-2 and TRBJ2-5; the match to TRBD1 covers 7 bases. The germline gives CDR1 LGHNA, CDR2 YNFKEQ. J lost 4 bases, V lost 0 bases, and 5 bases had no gene match. This CDR3 has 15 residues. The CDR3 spells CASSQDEGTAETQYF. The CDR3 DNA reads TGTGCCAGCAGCCAAGATGAAGGGACAGCAGAGACCCAGTACTTC.

V usage is TRBV4-3 and J usage is TRBJ2-6; D is uncertain. V lost 3 bases, J lost 1 base, and 13 bases lay in between. This CDR3 contains 17 residues. Germline-derived CDR1 and CDR2 are LGHNA and YSLEER. DNA of the CDR3: TGCGCCAGCAGCCACTGGACGACCTTATCTGGGGCCAACGTCCTGACTTTC. This gives the protein CASSHWTTLSGANVLTF.

The V gene is TRBV5-6, the J gene TRBJ2-7; 7 bases are a match to TRBD1. V shed 0 bases and J 2 bases; nucleotides not matched to a gene: 8. Germline CDR1 SGHDT, CDR2 YYEEEE. The CDR3 covers 16 residues. The CDR3, as DNA: TGTGCCAGCAGCTTGGACAGGGGAGCACGGACCTACGAGCAGTACTTC. Its protein is CASSLDRGARTYEQYF.

The genes are TRBV9 and TRBJ2-7; no definite D call. Trimming left V 4 bases short and J 0 bases short, with 17 bases between. The length of the CDR3 is 16 residues. Germline CDR1 is SGDLS and CDR2 is YYNGEE. This CDR3 is CASSPSLTSVSYEQYF. The CDR3 DNA follows: TGTGCCAGCAGCCCTTCTTTGACGTCGGTCTCCTACGAGCAGTACTTC.

CDR3 amino acids: CASSSFWGQDISGANVLTF. Written as DNA, the CDR3 is TGTGCCAGCAGCTCCTTTTGGGGACAGGACATCTCTGGGGCCAACGTCCTGACTTTC. This sequence joins TRBV13 and TRBJ2-6; 8 bases agree with TRBD1. The CDR3 contains 19 residues. Germline lookup yields CDR1 PRHDT and CDR2 FYEKMQ (reference sequence). Trimming took 4 bases from V and 0 from J; bases not matched to a gene: 11.

This clone was seen once. The chain uses TRBV5-4 and TRBJ1-1, with 7 bases that match TRBD1. The CDR3 extends over 14 amino acids. From germline, CDR1 is SGHNT and CDR2 YYREEE (reference sequence). The V segment lost 5 bases and the J segment 1 base; nucleotides outside the gene matches: 5. The CDR3 spells CASRAGQQNTEAFF. The CDR3 bases are TGTGCCAGCAGAGCGGGACAGCAGAACACTGAAGCTTTCTTT.

The J gene is TRBJ1-1, the V gene TRBV11-3; D unclear. The CDR3 consists of 15 residues. V was pared by 5 bases and J by 3 bases, with 16 bases between. Germline V lookup: CDR1 SGHNT, CDR2 YENEEA. The CDR3 DNA is TGTGCCAGCAGCAATTCTGGGCGACGGTACACTGAAGCTTTCTTT. This encodes CASSNSGRRYTEAFF.

The chain links TRBV27 to TRBJ2-2, with TRBD2 identical over 8 bases. This CDR3 spans 15 amino acids. With 2 bases clipped from V and 7 bases from J, the junction kept 6 bases outside the gene matches. CDR1 is MNHEY and CDR2 is SMNVEV in the germline V gene (reference sequence). The CDR3 DNA reads as TGTGCCAGCAGTTTACTGCGGGGGGTTCACGGGGAGCTGTTTTTT. It is translated as CASSLLRGVHGELFF.

This chain joins TRBV2 and TRBJ1-5; D uncertain. Germline V gene lookup returns CDR1 SNHLY and CDR2 FYNNEI. The CDR3 is 13 residues long. Trimming shortened V by 5 bases and J by 3 bases, and 8 bases separated the two germline ends. The CDR3 here is CASSIGPNQPQHF. CDR3 coding DNA: TGTGCCAGCAGTATAGGACCCAATCAGCCCCAGCATTTT. Based on the CDR3 plus reference TRBV2 and TRBJ1-5, the full variable domain is EPEVTQTPSHQVTQMGQEVILRCVPISNHLYFYWYRQILGQKVEFLVSFYNNEISEKSEIFDDQFSVERPDGSNFTLKIRSTKLEDSAMYFCASSIGPNQPQHFGDGTRLSIL.

Only a few counts were recorded for this clone. J is TRBJ2-5 and V is TRBV7-9; a weak D match, TRBD1 (5 bases). Germline V gives CDR1 SEHNR, CDR2 FQNEAQ (reference sequence). Trimming removed 3 bases at V and 1 base at J, with 12 bases between. This CDR3 is built from 15 residues. CDR3 coding DNA: TGTGCCAGCAGCTTTGACGTAGACAGCCAAGAGACCCAGTACTTC. Protein: CASSFDVDSQETQYF. Looking up the rest from reference TRBV7-9 and TRBJ2-5 gives the full variable domain: DTGVSQNPRHKITKRGQNVTFRCDPISEHNRLYWYRQTLGQGPEFLTYFQNEAQLEKSRLLSDRFSAERPKGSFSTLEIQRTEQGDSAMYLCASSFDVDSQETQYFGPGTRLLVL.

The chain joins TRBV13 to TRBJ1-1, with 8 nucleotides matching TRBD1. J gave up 0 bases and V 4 bases, and 1 base lay outside the gene matches. CDR1 and CDR2 from the germline V gene are PRHDT and FYEKMQ (reference sequence). This CDR3 contains 14 residues. CDR3 protein: CASSWTGLNTEAFF. Written as DNA, the CDR3 is TGTGCCAGCAGCTGGACAGGGTTGAACACTGAAGCTTTCTTT.

The chain employs TRBV7-2 and TRBJ1-5, with unresolved D. CDR1 SGHTA and CDR2 FQGNSA come from the germline V gene. The CDR3 is 14 amino acids. V shed 8 bases and J shed 4 bases, with 15 bases lying between them. CDR3 protein: CASSIRDGNQPQHF. Written as DNA, the CDR3 is TGTGCCAGCTCTATTCGGGATGGTAATCAGCCCCAGCATTTT.

The chain recombines TRBV5-1 with TRBJ1-2; D is ambiguous. The CDR3 has 14 amino acids. CDR1 and CDR2 (germline): SGHRS, YFSETQ. V was clipped by 3 bases and J by 0 bases, with 9 bases between them. This CDR3 reads CASSSEPTNYGYTF. In nucleotides, the CDR3 is TGCGCCAGCAGCTCTGAACCCACTAACTATGGCTACACCTTC.